The next 13 T cell receptor beta chains were all read from a single sample in a study of blood T cell repertoires in COVID-19. Libraries were prepared by immunoSEQ multiplex PCR; TCRdb keeps only in-frame clonotypes and omits some of them. The table records around 100,000 clones, about 86% of them present only once. The sample comprised peripheral blood. Receptors originate from an elderly man with acute or convalescent COVID-19.

V and J are TRBV7-9 and TRBJ2-1; D is possibly TRBD2 (5 bases). Trimming removed 5 bases from V and 0 bases from J, with 17 bases in between. The CDR3 consists of 17 residues. Germline V gene lookup returns CDR1 SEHNR and CDR2 FQNEAQ (reference sequence). CDR3 residues: CASSDLSGFSSYNEQFF. CDR3 coding DNA: TGTGCCAGCAGCGACCTCAGCGGATTCAGCTCCTACAATGAGCAGTTCTTC.

V usage is TRBV5-1 and J usage is TRBJ2-3; 12 bases are shared with TRBD2. CDR3 length: 18 residues. V trimming: 0 bases; J trimming: 0 bases; junction bases outside the gene matches: 5. Germline V lookup: CDR1 SGHRS, CDR2 YFSETQ. As DNA, the CDR3 is TGCGCCAGCAGCTTGGAGACTAGCGGGGGACCGAGCACAGATACGCAGTATTTT. Translated: CASSLETSGGPSTDTQYF.

V is TRBV5-3 and J is TRBJ2-1, with D possibly TRBD2 on 5 matching bases. TRBV5-3 is an ORF; its function is uncertain. Trimming shortened V by 2 bases and J by 6 bases, and 15 bases separated the two germline ends. The CDR3 sequence is 15 residues long. CDR3 nucleotide sequence: TGTGCCAGAAGCTTTCCCGGGGAAGAGGGCAATGAGCAGTTCTTC. Amino acids: CARSFPGEEGNEQFF.

The CDR3 reads CASRLSSYEQYF. The DNA of the CDR3 is TGTGCCAGCAGATTGAGCTCCTACGAGCAGTACTTC. The chain carries TRBV11-2 and TRBJ2-7; D is unclear. The V end was cut by 6 bases, the J end by 0 bases, with 6 bases between. The CDR3 has 12 residues. CDR1 is SGHAT, CDR2 FQNNGV, per germline.

J is TRBJ2-2 and V is TRBV20-1; 10 bases align to TRBD2. Unmatched junction bases numbered 6, after V lost 3 bases and J lost 5 bases. CDR1 and CDR2 (germline): DFQATT, SNEGSKA (reference sequence). The CDR3 runs to 15 residues. The DNA for the CDR3 is TGCAGTGCTAGTTTGTTAGCGGGAGGAACCGGGGAGCTGTTTTTT. It translates to CSASLLAGGTGELFF.

V is TRBV4-2 and J is TRBJ1-1; TRBD1 aligns across 7 bases. The germline V gene has CDR1 LGHNA and CDR2 YNFKEQ. Germline trimming cut 0 bases from V and 4 bases from J; bases unmatched to any gene: 5. The CDR3 is made up of 15 amino acids. CDR3 bases: TGTGCCAGCAGCCAAGAGGAGGGGGCCGTCACTGAAGCTTTCTTT. This sequence encodes CASSQEEGAVTEAFF.

V is TRBV28 and J is TRBJ1-1, with no clear D. The CDR3 runs to 13 residues. V shed 6 bases and J shed 9 bases, with 17 bases lying between them. Germline V CDR1 and CDR2: MDHEN, SYDVKM. CDR3 protein: CASSRAGGVKAFF. The CDR3, as DNA: TGTGCCAGCAGCCGAGCAGGAGGCGTGAAAGCTTTCTTT.

This sequence joins TRBV6-5 and TRBJ1-6; TRBD1 matches 9 bases. The CDR3 is 14 amino acids. Germline CDR1 reads MNHEY; CDR2 reads SVGAGI. Germline trimming cut 5 bases from V and 7 bases from J; bases unmatched to any gene: 3. This chain's CDR3 is CASSRDRVNSPLHF. The CDR3 bases are TGTGCCAGCAGTCGGGACAGGGTCAATTCACCCCTCCACTTT.

The chain carries TRBV2 and TRBJ1-6; D is unclear. There are 14 residues in the CDR3. Deletions cut 1 base from V and 6 bases from J, with 7 bases between. Germline V gene sequence: CDR1 SNHLY, CDR2 FYNNEI. This chain's CDR3 is CASSEDYSNSPLHF. The CDR3 DNA follows: TGTGCCAGCAGTGAAGATTACAGTAATTCACCCCTCCACTTT.

The rearrangement uses TRBV3-1 (or the pseudogene TRBV3-2) and TRBJ2-7; a possible D gene is TRBD1 (6 bases). This CDR3 spans 14 amino acids. Trimming took off 3 bases at V and 0 bases at J, with 9 bases between the two ends. Germline assignment: CDR1 LGHDT and CDR2 YNNKEL (reference sequence). The CDR3 loop reads CASSQGASSYEQYF. The CDR3 coding sequence is TGTGCCAGCAGCCAGGGGGCGAGCTCCTACGAGCAGTACTTC.

The chain recombines TRBV7-9 with TRBJ2-1, with a possible D match to TRBD2 (5 bases). Trimming shortened V by 1 base and J by 0 bases, and 13 bases separated the two germline ends. Per germline, CDR1 SEHNR and CDR2 FQNEAQ (reference sequence). There are 17 residues in the CDR3. In DNA, the CDR3 is TGTGCCAGCAGCTTAGGGGCGGGCGGAAGCTCCTACAATGAGCAGTTCTTC. This codes for CASSLGAGGSSYNEQFF.

The chain carries TRBV3-1 (or the pseudogene TRBV3-2) and TRBJ2-4; 10 nucleotides line up with TRBD1. Per germline, CDR1 LGHDT and CDR2 YNNKEL (reference sequence). CDR3 size: 18 residues. J gave up 2 bases and V 1 base, and 8 bases lay outside the gene matches. The CDR3 nucleotides are TGTGCCAGCAGCCAAGCATTTCCGGGACAGGGGACCAAAAACATTCAGTACTTC. Translating it yields CASSQAFPGQGTKNIQYF.

This sequence joins TRBV28 and TRBJ2-7, with 10 nucleotides matching TRBD1. The CDR3 is 15 amino acids. V trimming: 6 bases; J trimming: 3 bases; junction bases outside the gene matches: 8. Germline CDR1 and CDR2: MDHEN and SYDVKM. CDR3 in amino acids: CASSPARDRGYEQYF. The CDR3 region has the DNA TGTGCCAGCAGCCCGGCCCGGGACAGGGGCTACGAGCAGTACTTC.